This T cell receptor beta chain was observed in a study of T cell responses to AZD1222 COVID-19 vaccine. Overall study context: Pooled together were second doses at about 4 or about 12 weeks.

CDR1 MDHEN and CDR2 SYDVKM come from the germline V gene. The CDR3 totals 13 residues. With 6 bases removed from V and 8 bases from J, the gap between germline ends came to 16 bases. Findings of the study overall: White British ancestry dominated among donors, who included more females, and clonal diversity was possibly underestimated.

Turning to this clone: The antigen is unknown.

Sequenced by immunoSEQ multiplex PCR; TCRdb stores in-frame clones only, minus some. The table includes 65,000 to 85,000 clones, roughly 90% detected once. V and J are TRBV28 and TRBJ1-2; the D is unclear. The sequencing used peripheral blood, collected on day 0 of AZD1222 vaccination. This clonotype was sampled from an adult in good health. This CDR3 reads CASRENLKRGYTF. Written as DNA, the CDR3 is TGTGCCAGCAGGGAGAACCTGAAGAGGGGCTACACCTTC.